Detailed here is one T cell receptor (beta chain). This sample is drawn from a study of blood T cell repertoires in COVID-19. Study-wide background: Sites in the United States, Italy and Spain provided acute and convalescent COVID-19 samples. PBMCs, B-cell-depleted T cells, or T cells were the source of the cDNA or gDNA that made up the material.

Germline V gene lookup returns CDR1 SGHDN and CDR2 FVKESK. The CDR3 runs 11 residues. V was cut by 3 bases and J by 4 bases, with 2 bases left in between. In the original workflow: Quantification of nucleated cells was approximated via reference gene primer amplification. The table came from immunoSEQ multiplex PCR; TCRdb's copy has only in-frame clones and leaves some out. V, J and clone size were drawn from that table, and D and trimming were deduced from the DNA. Counted here are roughly 130,000 clones, about 76% occurring once; the ten biggest clones make up around 13%. This receptor was identified in a man older than 75 with acute or convalescent COVID-19. The sample taken for sequencing was peripheral blood. The V gene is TRBV14, the J gene TRBJ2-3; D ambiguous. This CDR3 reads CASSHADTQYF. The CDR3 DNA reads TGTGCCAGCAGCCACGCAGATACGCAGTATTTT.